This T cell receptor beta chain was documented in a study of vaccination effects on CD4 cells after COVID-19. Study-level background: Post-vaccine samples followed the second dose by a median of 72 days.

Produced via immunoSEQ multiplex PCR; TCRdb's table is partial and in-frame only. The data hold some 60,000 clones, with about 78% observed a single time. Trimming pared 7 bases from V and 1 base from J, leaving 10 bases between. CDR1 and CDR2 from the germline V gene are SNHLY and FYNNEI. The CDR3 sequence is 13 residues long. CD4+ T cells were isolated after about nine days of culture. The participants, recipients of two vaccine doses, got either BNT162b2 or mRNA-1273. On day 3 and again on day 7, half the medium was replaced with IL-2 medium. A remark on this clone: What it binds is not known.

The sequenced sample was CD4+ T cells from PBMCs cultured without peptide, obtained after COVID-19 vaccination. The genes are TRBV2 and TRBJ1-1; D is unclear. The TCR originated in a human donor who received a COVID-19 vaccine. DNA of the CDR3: TGTGCCAGCACCCAGGACCAGAACACTGAAGCTTTCTTT. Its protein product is CASTQDQNTEAFF.